This T cell receptor (beta chain) emerged from a study of blood T cells in healthy people across ages. General observations from the study: It was the long-lived donors that had more naive CD4+ cells and higher diversity than aged donors.

PCR was performed a second time for 7 to 11 cycles using a sample-barcoded 5' primer and a J-beta primer mix. With 12 random nucleotides, a template-switch adaptor tagged each individual cDNA molecule. Paired-end reads containing CDR3 totaled no fewer than 2.5 million for each sample. TCRdb re-called the 5' RACE reads through MiXCR, storing one row per CDR3 protein. This sample has roughly 730,000 distinct CDR3 sequences, with approximately 53% found just once. The CDR3 spans 16 residues. J was trimmed by 4 bases and V by 4 bases; bases with no gene match: 9. Germline V gene lookup returns CDR1 SGDLS and CDR2 YYNGEE. Remarks on this clonotype: What it recognizes is unknown.

The sequence was obtained from a man aged 35 to 55 in good health. V and J are TRBV9 and TRBJ2-2, with 8 bases matching TRBD1. Sequenced: blood. The CDR3: CASSTGGRSSTGELFF. The CDR3 nucleotides are TGTGCCAGCAGCACAGGGGGTCGCTCCAGCACCGGGGAGCTGTTTTTT.